A single sample gave rise to the 14 T cell receptor beta chains below, sequenced in a study of T cells in Graves' hyperthyroidism and ophthalmopathy. Using RNA transcripts as the source, TCR beta CDR3 regions were amplified. TCR CDR3 regions were first amplified by RT-PCR with HTBI primers. One entry per CDR3 protein, called by TCRdb with MiXCR from the multiplex PCR reads. This table has 250,000 to 300,000 distinct CDR3 sequences, roughly a fifth appearing once. The specimen sequenced was blood. The source of these receptors is a middle-aged man with Graves' ophthalmopathy.

This clonotype was detected ten times or more. The J gene is TRBJ2-3, the V gene TRBV5-1; 9 bases line up with TRBD1. Trimming cost V 0 bases and J 4 bases; bases outside gene matches: 0. This CDR3 has 14 amino acids. The germline gives CDR1 SGHRS, CDR2 YFSETQ. The CDR3 protein is CASSLGQGADTQYF. The CDR3, as DNA: TGCGCCAGCAGCTTGGGACAGGGGGCAGATACGCAGTATTTT.

Many counts were recorded for this clonotype. The genes are TRBV5-1 and TRBJ2-2; the D gene is possibly TRBD2 (6 bases). The CDR3 has 17 amino acids. Trimming removed 1 base from V and 6 bases from J, with 19 bases in between. In germline, CDR1 is SGHRS, CDR2 YFSETQ. The CDR3, as DNA: TGCGCCAGCAGCTTGCGGACGGGACTCACAGCCCCCGGGGAGCTGTTTTTT. It codes for CASSLRTGLTAPGELFF.

The V and J genes are TRBV11-2 and TRBJ1-6, with 8 positions matching TRBD1. Trimming took 4 bases from V and 9 from J; bases not matched to a gene: 8. The CDR3 covers 15 residues. Germline V gives CDR1 SGHAT, CDR2 FQNNGV. CDR3 sequence reads: CASSSGGTGSSPLHF. Written as DNA, the CDR3 is TGTGCCAGCAGCTCAGGTGGGACAGGCTCTTCACCCCTCCACTTT.

The CDR3 here is CASSPQANTGELFF. DNA for the CDR3: TGTGCCAGCAGCCCACAAGCGAACACCGGGGAGCTGTTTTTT. This chain joins TRBV6-1 and TRBJ2-2; D gene ambiguous. Trimming took 6 bases from V and 0 from J, leaving 8 bases between them. The CDR3 sequence is 14 residues long. CDR1 is MNHNS and CDR2 is SASEGT in the germline V gene.

This clonotype was detected many times. The chain combines TRBV3-1 with TRBJ2-7; D gene unclear. With 1 base removed from V and 6 bases from J, the gap between germline ends came to 7 bases. Germline CDR1 is LGHDT and CDR2 is YNNKEL (reference sequence). This CDR3 spans 12 amino acids. This CDR3 is CASSQASREQYF. CDR3 DNA sequence: TGTGCCAGCAGCCAAGCTTCTCGCGAGCAGTACTTC.

The genes are TRBV27 and TRBJ2-1; the D gene is possibly TRBD2 (5 bases). The CDR3 contains 17 residues. Germline-derived CDR1 and CDR2 are MNHEY and SMNVEV (reference sequence). V shed 3 bases and J shed 0 bases, with 15 bases lying between them. CDR3 bases: TGTGCCAGCAGTTTGTGGAGCCTGGGGAGCTCCTACAATGAGCAGTTCTTC. It specifies CASSLWSLGSSYNEQFF.

The chain links TRBV20-1 to TRBJ2-7, with D hard to call. This CDR3 has 12 residues. Germline V CDR1 and CDR2: DFQATT, SNEGSKA (reference sequence). Trimming took 6 bases from V and 1 from J, leaving 10 bases between them. Here the CDR3 DNA reads TGCAGTGCCTCGGAACTATCCTACGAGCAGTACTTC. As protein: CSASELSYEQYF.

This clonotype was recorded many times. The chain joins TRBV15 to TRBJ1-4; perhaps TRBD1 as D (5 bases). Germline lookup yields CDR1 LNHNV and CDR2 YYDKDF (reference sequence). The CDR3 runs to 14 residues. V was pared by 0 bases and J by 5 bases, with 7 bases between. The CDR3 DNA reads as TGTGCCACCAGCAGAGATGGGGGGAATGAAAAACTGTTTTTT. It encodes CATSRDGGNEKLFF.

The chain recombines TRBV3-1 with TRBJ2-7, with D perhaps matching TRBD1 or TRBD2 (5 bases each). This CDR3 has 13 residues. CDR1 and CDR2 from the germline V gene are LGHDT and YNNKEL (reference sequence). V dropped 4 bases and J dropped 7 bases, with 14 bases sitting between them. The CDR3 DNA sequence: TGTGCCAGCAGCCCGGGACCTGCCAGGGAGCAGTACTTC. Protein product: CASSPGPAREQYF.

This chain connects TRBV6-2 or TRBV6-3 to TRBJ1-2; D may be TRBD1 (6 bases). This CDR3 spans 16 amino acids. V lost 5 bases to trimming and J lost 4 bases, with 20 bases between them. Germline CDR1 reads MNHEY; CDR2 reads SVGEGT. This CDR3 reads CASSDRGGRRGYGYTF. The CDR3 DNA reads TGTGCCAGCAGTGACCGAGGGGGGCGGCGTGGCTATGGCTACACCTTC.

This clonotype was seen many times. This rearrangement joins TRBV24-1 to TRBJ1-2; 11 nucleotides match TRBD1. This CDR3 region has 17 residues. Looked up from germline, CDR1 is KGHDR and CDR2 is SFDVKD. The junction had 12 bases not matched to a gene; V was cut back by 4 bases and J by 6 bases. The CDR3 protein is CATSERAGQGAKDGYTF. CDR3 DNA sequence: TGTGCCACCAGTGAGCGTGCCGGACAGGGGGCCAAGGATGGCTACACCTTC.

This clonotype came up many times. The rearrangement joins TRBV7-6 to TRBJ2-7, with D uncertain. Trimming pared 4 bases from V and 5 bases from J, leaving 9 bases between. Germline CDR1 and CDR2: SGHVS and FNYEAQ. The CDR3 is 12 residues long. CDR3 coding DNA: TGTGCCAGCAGCTCCGGTTGGAACGAGCAGTACTTC. Residues: CASSSGWNEQYF.

A few counts support this clonotype. The V call is TRBV5-1, the J call TRBJ2-3; 7 nucleotides align to TRBD1. Germline V CDR1 and CDR2: SGHRS, YFSETQ. V trimming: 4 bases; J trimming: 4 bases; junction bases outside the gene matches: 6. This CDR3 has 14 amino acids. CDR3 sequence: CASSPGTASDTQYF. Written as DNA, the CDR3 is TGCGCCAGCAGCCCCGGGACAGCATCAGATACGCAGTATTTT.

This clonotype came up a few times. The CDR3 DNA reads TGCAGTGCTGTAGGAACAGGGAGTCCCCCTGGGGCCAACGTCCTGACTTTC. It yields the protein CSAVGTGSPPGANVLTF. V and J are TRBV20-1 and TRBJ2-6, with D possibly being TRBD1 (6 bases). The germline V gene has CDR1 DFQATT and CDR2 SNEGSKA (reference sequence). CDR3 length equals 17 residues. Trimming took off 5 bases at V and 2 bases at J, with 19 bases between the two ends.